This note documents a single T cell receptor (beta chain) sequence. Its antigen is as yet unknown. The data were taken from a study of shared clonotypes between healthy human individuals. On the study more broadly: Donor composition was two women and three men, aged 18 to 49. CD4 naive cells filled three plates per donor, CD4 memory three, CD8 naive two and CD8 memory one. General study results and limits: Sequencing of the sorted subsets was shown by rarefaction to be incomplete despite large depth. As a rule, naive subsets had a larger estimated richness than memory subsets.

This table comes from immunoSEQ multiplex PCR, and its TCRdb copy is limited to in-frame clones, with some not included. The table records some 2,000,000 clones, under 97% of them present only once. In germline, CDR1 is MDHEN, CDR2 SYDVKM. The CDR3 sequence is 14 residues long. V was clipped by 4 bases and J by 4 bases; unmatched bases: 7. Input material: naive CD4+ T cells sorted from blood. Subset: CD45RA+ positively selected. This TCR was sampled from a man between 18 and 35 years old in good health. This sequence joins TRBV28 and TRBJ2-7; 7 nucleotides align to TRBD1. The CDR3 DNA sequence: TGTGCCAGCAGTTCCGGACAGGAGACTTACGAGCAGTACTTC. Protein: CASSSGQETYEQYF. Full variable domain (remainder filled in from reference TRBV28 and TRBJ2-7): DVKVTQSSRYLVKRTGEKVFLECVQDMDHENMFWYRQDPGLGLRLIYFSYDVKMKEKGDIPEGYSVSREKKERFSLILESASTNQTSMYLCASSSGQETYEQYFGPGTRLTVT.